The 10 T cell receptor beta chains below were found in one sample sequenced in a study of cytomegalovirus exposure and HLA in healthy donors. PCR employed 60 Vbeta and 13 Jbeta primers. Repertoires were generated with immunoSEQ multiplex PCR, while TCRdb's copy carries only in-frame clones and drops some. Among roughly 92,000 clones listed, 75% to 85% were seen once. The sequenced sample consisted of PBMCs. The receptors come from a man aged 45-65 years in good health and CMV-seropositive.

This clone was found a few times. The gene calls are TRBV7-9 and TRBJ2-5; 8 bases are shared with TRBD2. The CDR3 length is 16 residues. The V gene's germline CDR1 is SEHNR and CDR2 FQNEAQ (reference sequence). V was clipped by 5 bases and J by 4 bases; unmatched bases: 12. The CDR3 here is CASSLTSVGAPETQYF. The CDR3 DNA sequence: TGTGCCAGCAGCCTGACTAGCGTCGGTGCCCCAGAGACCCAGTACTTC.

This chain connects TRBV5-5 to TRBJ1-6, with 10 bases fitting TRBD1. Trimming at V came to 4 bases and at J to 11 bases, leaving 12 bases not matched to a gene. The CDR3 contains 16 residues. Germline values: CDR1 SGHKS, CDR2 YYEKEE (reference sequence). CDR3 loop: CASSPGQGLRAAPLHF. For the CDR3, the DNA is TGTGCCAGCAGCCCGGGACAGGGGCTAAGGGCAGCACCCCTCCACTTT.

J is TRBJ2-4 and V is TRBV30; 8 bases are a match to TRBD2. The ends lost 6 bases at V and 5 bases at J; junction bases unmatched: 6. This CDR3 contains 13 residues. CDR1 is GTSNPN, CDR2 SVGIG, per germline (reference sequence). The chain's CDR3 is CACRPGLENIQYF. The CDR3 region has the DNA TGTGCCTGCCGCCCGGGACTAGAAAACATTCAGTACTTC.

This clone was seen a single time. The chain employs TRBV6-1 and TRBJ1-2; 9 nucleotides agree with TRBD1. Germline lookup yields CDR1 MNHNS and CDR2 SASEGT. V lost 4 bases and J lost 3; bases outside the gene matches: 9. The CDR3 loop spans 16 amino acids. CDR3 DNA sequence: TGTGCCAGCAGTGGTCGGGACAGGGCCCTTTACTATGGCTACACCTTC. Its translation is CASSGRDRALYYGYTF.

The chain joins TRBV2 to TRBJ1-4; 7 bases fit TRBD1. V was pared by 6 bases and J by 4 bases, with 5 bases of the junction left unmatched. There are 14 residues in the CDR3. Germline CDR1 and CDR2: SNHLY and FYNNEI. CDR3 sequence (DNA): TGTGCCAGCAGGGAGGGGGACAGTAATGAAAAACTGTTTTTT. This gives the protein CASREGDSNEKLFF. Based on the CDR3 plus reference TRBV2 and TRBJ1-4, the full variable domain is EPEVTQTPSHQVTQMGQEVILRCVPISNHLYFYWYRQILGQKVEFLVSFYNNEISEKSEIFDDQFSVERPDGSNFTLKIRSTKLEDSAMYFCASREGDSNEKLFFGSGTQLSVL.

CDR3 loop: CASSPEGGRSAYEQYF. The CDR3 nucleotides are TGCGCCAGCAGCCCCGAGGGAGGCAGGTCTGCCTACGAGCAGTACTTC. The J gene is TRBJ2-7, the V gene TRBV5-1, with D maybe TRBD2 (6 bases). Germline CDR1 is SGHRS and CDR2 is YFSETQ. The CDR3 runs 16 residues. Trimming stripped 4 bases from V and 2 bases from J, with 19 bases between.

V and J are TRBV23-1 and TRBJ1-2; TRBD1 matches at 8 bases. TRBV23-1 is an open reading frame, and its role is uncertain. The CDR3 extends over 16 amino acids. Germline trimming cut 4 bases from V and 4 bases from J; bases unmatched to any gene: 11. The CDR3 loop reads CASSPDDRGYGYGYTF. The CDR3 DNA follows: TGCGCCAGCAGTCCGGATGACAGGGGATACGGCTATGGCTACACCTTC.

V usage is TRBV7-2 and J usage is TRBJ2-7; tentatively, D is TRBD1 (7 bases). This CDR3 is built from 15 residues. V lost 5 bases and J lost 0, with 14 bases in between. Germline V gene lookup returns CDR1 SGHTA and CDR2 FQGNSA. CDR3 coding DNA: TGTGCCAGCAGCCGCGGGACAGCGGACTCCTACGAGCAGTACTTC. This translates into CASSRGTADSYEQYF.

A few counts support this clone. Its ends do not fully match the called genes, so a read error is possible. The chain uses TRBV30 and TRBJ2-6; possibly TRBD2 for D (7 bases). The V gene's germline CDR1 is GTSNPN and CDR2 SVGIG (reference sequence). CDR3 length: 15 amino acids. For the CDR3, the DNA is TGTGCCTCGGGGGGCCAACTCTCTGGGGCCAACGGCCTGACTTTC. This codes for CASGGQLSGANGLTF.

This chain joins TRBV19 and TRBJ2-1; 13 nucleotides agree with TRBD2. The germline CDR1 and CDR2 sequences are LNHDA and SQIVND (reference sequence). The CDR3 sequence is 17 residues long. V trimming: 5 bases; J trimming: 5 bases; junction bases outside the gene matches: 9. As DNA, the CDR3 is TGTGCCAGTAGTGGACGAGGGACTAGCGGGATCCACAATGAGCAGTTCTTC. It translates to CASSGRGTSGIHNEQFF.